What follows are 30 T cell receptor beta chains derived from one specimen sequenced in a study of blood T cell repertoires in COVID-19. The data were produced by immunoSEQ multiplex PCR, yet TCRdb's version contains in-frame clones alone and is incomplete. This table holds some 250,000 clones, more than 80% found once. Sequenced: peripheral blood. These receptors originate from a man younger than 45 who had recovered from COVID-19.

In DNA form, the CDR3 reads TGTGCCAGCAGTGAGGGGACTGAAAGTTCACCCCTCCACTTT. Protein: CASSEGTESSPLHF. This chain joins TRBV6-1 and TRBJ1-6; D may be TRBD1 (5 bases). Trimming stripped 3 bases from V and 9 bases from J, with 12 bases between. The CDR3 sequence is 14 residues long. The V gene's germline CDR1 is MNHNS and CDR2 SASEGT.

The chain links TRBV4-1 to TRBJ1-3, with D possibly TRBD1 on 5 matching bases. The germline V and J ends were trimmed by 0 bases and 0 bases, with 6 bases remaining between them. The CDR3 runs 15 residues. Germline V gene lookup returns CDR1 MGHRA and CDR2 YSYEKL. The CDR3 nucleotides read TGCGCCAGCAGCCAAGAGACAGTCTCTGGAAACACCATATATTTT. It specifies CASSQETVSGNTIYF.

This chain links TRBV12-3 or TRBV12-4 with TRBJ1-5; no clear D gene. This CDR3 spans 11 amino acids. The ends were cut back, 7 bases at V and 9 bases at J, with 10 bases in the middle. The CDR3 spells CASTAGGPQHF. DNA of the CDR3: TGTGCCAGCACTGCGGGCGGGCCCCAGCATTTT.

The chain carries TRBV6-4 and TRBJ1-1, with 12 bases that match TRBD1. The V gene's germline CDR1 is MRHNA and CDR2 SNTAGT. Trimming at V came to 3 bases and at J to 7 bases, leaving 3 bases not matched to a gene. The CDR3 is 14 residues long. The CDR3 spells CASSEGQGANEAFF. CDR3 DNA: TGTGCCAGCAGTGAGGGACAGGGGGCTAATGAAGCTTTCTTT.

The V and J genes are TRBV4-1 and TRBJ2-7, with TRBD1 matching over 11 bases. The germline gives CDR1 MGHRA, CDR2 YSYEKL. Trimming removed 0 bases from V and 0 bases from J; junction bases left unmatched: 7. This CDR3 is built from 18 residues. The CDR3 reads CASSQEGQGVLSSYEQYF. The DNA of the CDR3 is TGCGCCAGCAGCCAAGAGGGACAGGGGGTTCTTAGCTCCTACGAGCAGTACTTC.

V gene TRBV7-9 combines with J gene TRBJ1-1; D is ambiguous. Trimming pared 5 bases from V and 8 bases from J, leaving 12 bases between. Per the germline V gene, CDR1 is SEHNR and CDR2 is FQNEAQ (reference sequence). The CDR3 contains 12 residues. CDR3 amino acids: CASSPIEQEAFF. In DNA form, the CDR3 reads TGTGCCAGCAGCCCCATAGAACAGGAAGCTTTCTTT.

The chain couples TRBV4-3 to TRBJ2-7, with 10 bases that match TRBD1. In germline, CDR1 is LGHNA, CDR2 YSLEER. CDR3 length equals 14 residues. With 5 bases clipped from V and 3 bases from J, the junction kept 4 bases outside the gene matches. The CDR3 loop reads CASSTGQGGYEQYF. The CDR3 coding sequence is TGCGCCAGCAGCACTGGACAGGGGGGCTACGAGCAGTACTTC.

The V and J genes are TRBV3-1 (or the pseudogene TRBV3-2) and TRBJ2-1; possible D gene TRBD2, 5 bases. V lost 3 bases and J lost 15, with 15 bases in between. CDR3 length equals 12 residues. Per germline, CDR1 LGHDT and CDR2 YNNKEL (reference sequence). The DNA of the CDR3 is TGTGCCAGCAGCCACGAAGGGAGCCCGATGTTCTTC. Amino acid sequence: CASSHEGSPMFF.

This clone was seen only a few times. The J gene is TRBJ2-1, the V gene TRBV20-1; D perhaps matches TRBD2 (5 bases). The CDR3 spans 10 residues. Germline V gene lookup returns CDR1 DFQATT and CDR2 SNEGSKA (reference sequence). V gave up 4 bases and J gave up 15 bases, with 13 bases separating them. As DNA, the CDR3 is TGCAGTGCTAAGGACTCCACCGGGTTCTTC. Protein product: CSAKDSTGFF.

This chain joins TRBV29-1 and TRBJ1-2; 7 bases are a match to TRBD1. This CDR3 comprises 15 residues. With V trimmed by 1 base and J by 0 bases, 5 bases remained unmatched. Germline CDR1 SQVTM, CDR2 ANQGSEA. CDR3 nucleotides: TGCAGCGTTGAAGTTAGGCAGGGGGCTAACTATGGCTACACCTTC. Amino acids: CSVEVRQGANYGYTF.

The CDR3 DNA reads TGTGCCTGGAGCCACACTTCAGGGGTCGGCACTGAAGCTTTCTTT. This codes for CAWSHTSGVGTEAFF. The chain combines TRBV30 with TRBJ1-1; D may be TRBD1 (6 bases). The CDR3 sequence is 15 residues long. Per germline, CDR1 GTSNPN and CDR2 SVGIG (reference sequence). V dropped 3 bases and J dropped 4 bases, with 18 bases sitting between them.

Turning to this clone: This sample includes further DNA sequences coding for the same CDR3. The CDR3 reads CASSLGRGGVYPNRETQYF. The CDR3 region has the DNA TGCGCCAGCAGCTTGGGACGAGGGGGGGTTTATCCTAACAGGGAGACCCAGTACTTC. V usage is TRBV5-1 and J usage is TRBJ2-5; TRBD2 might be the D (7 bases). Looked up from germline, CDR1 is SGHRS and CDR2 is YFSETQ. CDR3 length: 19 amino acids. Trimming removed 0 bases from V and 5 bases from J, with 26 bases in between.

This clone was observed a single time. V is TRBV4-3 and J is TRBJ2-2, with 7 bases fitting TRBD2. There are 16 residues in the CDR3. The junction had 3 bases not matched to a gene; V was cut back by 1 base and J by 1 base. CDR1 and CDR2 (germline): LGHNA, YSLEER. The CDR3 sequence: CASSQVRGGNTGELFF. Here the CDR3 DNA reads TGCGCCAGCAGCCAAGTTCGCGGGGGGAACACCGGGGAGCTGTTTTTT.

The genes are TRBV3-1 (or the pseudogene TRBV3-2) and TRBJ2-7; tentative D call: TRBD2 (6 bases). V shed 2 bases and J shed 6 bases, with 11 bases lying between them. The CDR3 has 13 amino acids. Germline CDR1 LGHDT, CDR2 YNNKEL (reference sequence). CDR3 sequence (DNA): TGTGCCAGCAGCCAAAGGGGAGGCAGCGAGCAGTACTTC. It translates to CASSQRGGSEQYF.

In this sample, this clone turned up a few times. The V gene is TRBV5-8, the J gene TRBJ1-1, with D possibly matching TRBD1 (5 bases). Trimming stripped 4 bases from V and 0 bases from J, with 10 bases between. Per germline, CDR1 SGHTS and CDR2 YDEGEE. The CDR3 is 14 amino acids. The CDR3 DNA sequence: TGTGCCAGCAGCCTAGGACACGTGAACACTGAAGCTTTCTTT. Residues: CASSLGHVNTEAFF.

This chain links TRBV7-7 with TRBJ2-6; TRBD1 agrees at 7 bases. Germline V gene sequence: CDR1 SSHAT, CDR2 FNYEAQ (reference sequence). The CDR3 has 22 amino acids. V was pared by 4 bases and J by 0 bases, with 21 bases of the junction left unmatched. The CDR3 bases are TGTGCCAGCAGCTCCAAACACAGATTAGCCGGGACAGTGGACTCTGGGGCCAACGTCCTGACTTTC. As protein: CASSSKHRLAGTVDSGANVLTF.

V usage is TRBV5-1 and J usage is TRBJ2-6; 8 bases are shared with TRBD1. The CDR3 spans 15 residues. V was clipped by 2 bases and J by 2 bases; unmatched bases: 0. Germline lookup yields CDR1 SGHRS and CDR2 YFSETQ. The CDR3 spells CASSLQGAGANVLTF. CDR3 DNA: TGCGCCAGCAGCTTACAGGGGGCTGGGGCCAACGTCCTGACTTTC.

The CDR3 is CASSRTSGGGNEQFF. CDR3 bases: TGTGCCAGTTCCAGGACTAGCGGGGGCGGGAATGAGCAGTTCTTC. The V call is TRBV9, the J call TRBJ2-1; 13 nucleotides agree with TRBD2. The CDR3 has 15 amino acids. Germline V gene lookup returns CDR1 SGDLS and CDR2 YYNGEE. Germline trimming cut 8 bases from V and 7 bases from J; bases unmatched to any gene: 9.

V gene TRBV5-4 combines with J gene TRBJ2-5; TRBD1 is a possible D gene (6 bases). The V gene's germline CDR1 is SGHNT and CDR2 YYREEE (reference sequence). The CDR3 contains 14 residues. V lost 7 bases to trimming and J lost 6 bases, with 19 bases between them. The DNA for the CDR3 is TGTGCCAGCCGCCGTGGCCGGGACACTAAGACCCAGTACTTC. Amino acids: CASRRGRDTKTQYF.

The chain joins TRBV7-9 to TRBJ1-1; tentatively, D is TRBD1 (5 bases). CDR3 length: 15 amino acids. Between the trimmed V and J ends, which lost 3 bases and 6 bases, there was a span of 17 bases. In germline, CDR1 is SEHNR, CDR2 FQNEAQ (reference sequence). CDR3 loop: CASSFGSAGVAEAFF. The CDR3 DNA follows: TGTGCCAGCAGCTTCGGATCAGCGGGGGTGGCTGAAGCTTTCTTT.

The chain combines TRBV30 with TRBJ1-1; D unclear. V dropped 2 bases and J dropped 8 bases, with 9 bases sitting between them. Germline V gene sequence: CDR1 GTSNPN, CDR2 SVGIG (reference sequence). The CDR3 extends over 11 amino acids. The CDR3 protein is CAWSQGGEAFF. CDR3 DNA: TGTGCCTGGAGTCAAGGCGGCGAAGCTTTCTTT.

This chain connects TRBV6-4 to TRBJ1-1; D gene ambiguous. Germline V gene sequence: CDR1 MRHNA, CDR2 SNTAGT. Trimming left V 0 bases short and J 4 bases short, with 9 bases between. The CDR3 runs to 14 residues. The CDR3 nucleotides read TGTGCCAGCAGTGACTCTGCGAGGGTCACTGAAGCTTTCTTT. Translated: CASSDSARVTEAFF.

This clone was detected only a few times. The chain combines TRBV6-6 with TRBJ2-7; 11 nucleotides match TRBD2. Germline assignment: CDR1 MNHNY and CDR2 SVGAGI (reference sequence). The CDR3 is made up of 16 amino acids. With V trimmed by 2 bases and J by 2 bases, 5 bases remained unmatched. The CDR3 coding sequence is TGTGCCAGCAGTTACCCGTTAGCGGGGGGGGCCTACGAGCAGTACTTC. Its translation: CASSYPLAGGAYEQYF.

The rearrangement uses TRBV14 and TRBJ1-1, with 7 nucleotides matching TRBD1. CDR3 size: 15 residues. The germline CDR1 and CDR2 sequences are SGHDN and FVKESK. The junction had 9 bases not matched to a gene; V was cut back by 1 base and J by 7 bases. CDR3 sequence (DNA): TGTGCCAGCAGCCAAGCCTGGTCCGGGACAGTTGAAGCTTTCTTT. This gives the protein CASSQAWSGTVEAFF.

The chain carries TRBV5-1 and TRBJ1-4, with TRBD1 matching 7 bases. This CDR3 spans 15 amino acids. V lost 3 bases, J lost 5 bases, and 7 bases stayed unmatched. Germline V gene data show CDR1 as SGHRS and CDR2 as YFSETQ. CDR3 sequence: CASSSTGTENEKLFF. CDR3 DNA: TGCGCCAGCAGCTCTACCGGGACAGAGAATGAAAAACTGTTTTTT.

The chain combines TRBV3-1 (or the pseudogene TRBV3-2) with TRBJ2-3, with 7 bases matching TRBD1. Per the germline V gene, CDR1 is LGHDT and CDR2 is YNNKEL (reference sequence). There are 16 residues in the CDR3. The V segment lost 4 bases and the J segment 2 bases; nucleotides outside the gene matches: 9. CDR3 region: CASSPETGSDTDTQYF. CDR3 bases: TGTGCCAGCAGCCCCGAGACAGGGTCCGACACAGATACGCAGTATTTT.

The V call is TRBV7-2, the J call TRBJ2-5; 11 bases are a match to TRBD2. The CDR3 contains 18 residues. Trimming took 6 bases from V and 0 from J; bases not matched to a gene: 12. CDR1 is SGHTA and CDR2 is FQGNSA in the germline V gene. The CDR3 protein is CASRDPGLAVPYQETQYF. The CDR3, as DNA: TGTGCCAGCAGGGACCCGGGACTAGCGGTCCCCTACCAAGAGACCCAGTACTTC.

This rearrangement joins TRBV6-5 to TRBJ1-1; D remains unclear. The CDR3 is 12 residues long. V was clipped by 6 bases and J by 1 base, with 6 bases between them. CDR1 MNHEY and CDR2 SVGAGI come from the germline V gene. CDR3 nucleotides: TGTGCCAGCAGATCCGGGAACACTGAAGCTTTCTTT. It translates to CASRSGNTEAFF.

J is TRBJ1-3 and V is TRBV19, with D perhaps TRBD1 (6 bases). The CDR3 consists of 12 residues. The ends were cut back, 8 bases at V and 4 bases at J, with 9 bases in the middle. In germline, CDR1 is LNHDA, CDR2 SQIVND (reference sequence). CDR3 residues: CASQGKGNTIYF. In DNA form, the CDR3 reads TGTGCCAGTCAGGGGAAAGGAAACACCATATATTTT.

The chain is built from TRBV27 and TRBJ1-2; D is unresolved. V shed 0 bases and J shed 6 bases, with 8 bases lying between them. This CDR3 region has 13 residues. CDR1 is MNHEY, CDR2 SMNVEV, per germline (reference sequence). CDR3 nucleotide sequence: TGTGCCAGCAGTTTATCTGGAGTCCATGGCTACACCTTC. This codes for CASSLSGVHGYTF.